The sequence of this T cell receptor (beta chain) was determined in a study of molecular identifiers for immune sequencing clone quantification (dated by TCRdb to the late 2010s). Broadly, across the study: In a replicate experiment, RNA from roughly 20,000 or 100,000 naive CD8 T cells was split into five aliquots, four of which were sequenced. The study was a methods study using CD8 T cells to benchmark molecular-identifier clustering-based TCR repertoire sequencing (MIDCIRS) and TCR RNA copy counting. General study outcomes and caveats: In CMV-specific effector cells, clones with more than 20 RNA copies contained over 97% of molecules, whereas in naive cells such clones contained under 1% of molecules. Highly expanded clone sizes could be underestimated because identical TCR molecules may share a barcode. The naive libraries included spiked-in Jurkat TCR RNA (10 copies' worth), and this Jurkat TCR RNA is not part of the donor repertoire. A single cell's worth of spiked-in Jurkat TCR RNA was reported detectable even among around 970,000 naive CD8 T cells. When barcode sub-clustering was omitted, TCR diversity was inflated by chimeric consensus sequences, with chimeras reaching as high as 47%. Modeling gave about 3 recovered TCR RNA copies per cell versus 8 to 10 by digital PCR, implying 25% to 30% capture efficiency.

Details on this clonotype: This clone's antigen is unknown. Base quality data are lacking; no much larger clone is found one base away.

The junction carries 15 bases between V and J, which are trimmed by 3 bases and 3 bases respectively. The CDR3 sequence holds 15 residues, the cysteine and phenylalanine included. Only CDR3 DNA remains: 45 bases, in frame from the first base. As encoded in the germline V gene, CDR1 is MNHNS while CDR2 is SASEGT. Libraries of naive CD8 T cells were built from anywhere between roughly 17,000 and 1,100,000 sorted cells, with 10%, 30% or 50% of the purified RNA used. Naive CD8 T cells were FACS-sorted as CD8+CD4-CCR7+CD45RA+ on a BD FACSAria II into RLT Plus buffer. Roughly 10 TCR copies' worth of Jurkat RNA were spiked into 20,000-1,000,000 naive CD8 T cell samples to test detection sensitivity. CD8 T cells were enriched using RosetteSep CD8+ T Cell Enrichment Cocktail and Ficoll-Paque, and the enriched cells then underwent ACK red cell lysis. The library was prepared using PCR. The sequencer was an Illumina HiSeq 4000. Bulk TCR libraries were generated as previously described, with the TCR primers listed in Table S5 used. Total RNA was purified with the Qiagen AllPrep DNA/RNA kit. Before analysis, reads from multiple sequencing runs of the same library were pooled. As for the authors' bioinformatics: Only reads with exact TCR constant sequence were kept, trimmed to 150 nt, and grouped by their 12-nt molecular barcodes. Reads inside each barcode group were sub-clustered using a 15% Levenshtein threshold, and a quality-weighted consensus sequence was constructed for each RNA molecule. Non-functional sequences were removed, as were lower-count sequences one edit away from another. Based on fitting two negative binomial distributions, any barcode sub-cluster with under 20% of the maximum read count was discarded. TCRdb redid the processing of the public reads, applying fastp at Q25 and MiXCR, and retained in-frame beta chains. Rows with one shared CDR3 protein collapse into an entry with the most common genes and DNA. The V and J calls come from TCRdb's annotation, not from the publication. Present in this sample are some 59,000 distinct CDR3 sequences, under 30% of which were seen just once. The biggest ten clones account for approximately 1.9% of the sample.

Sequenced sample: naive CD8+ T cells from blood, with Jurkat cell RNA spiked in. According to the study, the label for this sample's cell subset or site signals: FACS-sorted CD8+CD4-CCR7+CD45RA+ naive T cells. The TCR comes from a human donor in good health. Some libraries in this study had Jurkat cell RNA spiked in. This sequence uses TRBV6-1 and TRBJ2-7; too little of a D gene remains to name it. Here is the DNA: TGTGCCAGCAGTGATGGACCGCAACCGGTCTACGAGCAGTACTTC. This encodes CASSDGPQPVYEQYF.